This TCR beta chain stems from a study of glioma-infiltrating T cells. CDR3 length: 15 residues. Looked up from germline, CDR1 is MDHEN and CDR2 is SYDVKM. The sample holds one count of this clonotype. One junction end disagrees with the germline gene, perhaps due to a read error. The iRepertoire nested amplicon-rescue multiplex PCR amplified TCR alpha and beta CDR3s from RNA. Tissue mRNA or PBMC total RNA, roughly 90-400 ng, went into one-step reverse transcription and amplification. TCRdb called the multiplex PCR reads again in MiXCR, with one record for every CDR3 protein. The sample has approximately 120,000 distinct CDR3 sequences; around 25% are singletons.

This chain connects TRBV28 to TRBJ2-1; a weak D match, TRBD1 (6 bases). This sequence originates from a human donor with low-grade glioma or glioblastoma, undergoing nonglioma brain surgery, or in good health (not recorded which). The specimen sequenced was glioma tissue, nonneoplastic brain tissue, or PBMCs (not recorded which). CDR3 residues: CGSSLGGAPYNEQSF. CDR3 DNA: TGTGGCAGCAGTCTAGGGGGAGCCCCTTACAATGAGCAGTCCTTC.